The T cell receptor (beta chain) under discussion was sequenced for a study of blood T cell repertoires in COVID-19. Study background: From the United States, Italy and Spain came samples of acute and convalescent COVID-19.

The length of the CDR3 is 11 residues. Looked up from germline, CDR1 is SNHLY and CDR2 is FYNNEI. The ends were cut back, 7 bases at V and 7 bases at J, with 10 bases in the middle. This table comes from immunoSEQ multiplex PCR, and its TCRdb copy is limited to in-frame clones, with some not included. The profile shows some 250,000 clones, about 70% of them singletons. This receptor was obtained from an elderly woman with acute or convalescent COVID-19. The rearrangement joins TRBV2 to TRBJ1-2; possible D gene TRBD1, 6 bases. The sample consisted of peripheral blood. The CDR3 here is CASILGAGYTF. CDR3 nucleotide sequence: TGTGCCAGCATATTGGGGGCTGGCTACACCTTC.